This T cell receptor beta chain derives from a study of CD8 T cells in Susac syndrome. cDNA came from about 0.51 to 1 ug RNA primed by random hexamers. The TCR beta CDR3 was amplified by immunoSEQ multiplex PCR across 54 Vbeta, 13 Jbeta. Using its own MiXCR run on the immunoSEQ multiplex PCR reads, TCRdb lists one record per CDR3 protein. The repertoire consists of 330,000 or so distinct CDR3 sequences, with approximately 85% occurring once and the leading ten covering around 0.2%. The table lists this clonotype with a few counts. Its antigen is still unknown. Blood CD8+ and CD4+ T cells underwent high-throughput TCR beta sequencing. The patients serving as multiple sclerosis controls were treatment-naive. They had stable or active relapsing-remitting disease and fulfilled revised McDonald criteria. There are 15 residues in the CDR3. Germline V gene sequence: CDR1 SGHDN, CDR2 FVKESK. V was pared by 4 bases and J by 5 bases, with 12 bases between.

Study-level results: It was acknowledged by the study that relatively few individuals were included in its TCR sequencing and HLA analysis.

The rearrangement joins TRBV14 to TRBJ1-6; D is perhaps TRBD1 (6 bases). The sample comprised CD8+ T cells from PBMCs. The receptor was isolated from a human donor with multiple sclerosis. DNA of the CDR3: TGTGCCAGCAGCCCCTGGGGGCCGAATAATTCACCCCTCCACTTT. It is translated as CASSPWGPNNSPLHF.